Sequencing of this T cell receptor beta chain was carried out in a study of T cells in Graves' hyperthyroidism and ophthalmopathy (dated by TCRdb to between 2018 and 2021). As for the study more broadly: Peripheral blood samples were taken at initial diagnosis, before any treatment was given. TCR V-J signatures able to tell the groups apart were searched for in a discovery cohort of 100 or so patients, of whom more than 40 had Graves' ophthalmopathy and some 60 had stable Graves' hyperthyroidism. TCR Vbeta CDR3 sequencing of some 140 peripheral blood samples (43 ophthalmopathy, 75 to 85 hyperthyroidism and approximately 17 progressor patients) is reported in the paper. The study also compared thyroid tissue and blood T-cell repertoires from about 6 Graves' hyperthyroidism patients. For training and testing, the 95 to 100 patients in the discovery cohort were randomly divided in a 7:3 ratio. Prospective prediction of ophthalmopathy was tested in an independent validation cohort of 18 to 20 hyperthyroidism patients and roughly 16 patients who later progressed to ophthalmopathy. After blood sampling, hyperthyroidism patients were treated with methimazole at a starting dose of 30 mg daily, and ophthalmopathy patients were treated with high-dose intravenous methylprednisolone. Points the paper makes about the study in general: A model built on a 13 V-J signature distinguished ophthalmopathy from stable hyperthyroidism, reaching approximately 89% sensitivity and around 81% specificity in cross-validation and 80%/75% in testing. Sample size was not statistically predetermined, and investigators were not blinded to group allocation. In validation, the model predicted progression to ophthalmopathy a median of 6.5 months before onset, with approximately 70% sensitivity and roughly 73% specificity. Blood samples also contained most of the expanded thyroid clonotypes (frequency above 0.001), which suggests that blood repertoires may reflect thyroid immune responses.

Amplification of TCR beta CDR3 regions was carried out from RNA transcripts. The TCR CDR3 was subjected to a first round of RT-PCR using the HTBI primer set and the Qiagen OneStep RT-PCR kit. A second multiplex PCR round built the libraries, followed by size selection and purification. The libraries were sequenced on an Illumina HiSeq2000 using paired-end 100 bp reads. In the authors' own workflow: SOAPnuke was used to process the raw data, throwing out any read that contained adapters or uncalled bases, had a mean Phred below 15, or lacked an exact constant-primer or identifier match. High-quality paired reads were merged with COPE v1.2.5, and unique nucleotide sequences were defined as clonotypes. Clonotypes were aligned to IMGT TRBV, TRBD and TRBJ reference segments using MiTCR v1.1. Only V-J combinations with frequency above 0.0001, covering about 99% of repertoires, were analysed. A TCS score was defined as the ratio of F50 (clonal expansion) to E x V (chaos), with BLOSUM62-based TCRdist applied between CDR3 peptides within each V-J. Welch's t-statistics and random forest reduced around 510 V-J features to some 14, which were used in a naive Bayes classifier (R e1071). TCRdb passed the public sequencing reads through fastp at Q25 and MiXCR, retaining productive beta sequences. Entries that share a CDR3 protein sequence are merged under the most common genes and DNA. None of the V and J calls come from the authors' own analysis; TCRdb made them. The table for this sample lists about 420,000 distinct CDR3 sequences; about a sixth of them were counted only once. Roughly 8% of the sample comes from the top ten.

The CDR3 contains 15 residues, cysteine and phenylalanine counted. Of all the DNA, just the CDR3 is kept, 45 bases in frame from base 1. The CDR1 and CDR2 encoded by the germline V gene (reference sequence) are SGHAT and FQDESV. This clonotype occurred a few times. Its antigen is currently not known. Compared with germline, one end of the junction differs, possibly owing to a read error. Graves' hyperthyroidism was defined as stable when no progression to ophthalmopathy occurred over 18 months of follow-up. Hyperthyroidism patients were newly diagnosed, with disease duration under 2 months, and aged 18 to 65 years. Exclusion was applied to patients with uncontrolled infections, other autoimmune diseases, pregnancy or lactation. Diagnoses were based on clinical symptoms, serum thyroxine and TRAb, thyroid ultrasound and orbital computed tomography. Ficoll-Paque density gradient centrifugation was used to isolate PBMCs from around 10 ml of fresh peripheral blood. Trizol reagent was used to extract total RNA, and RNA quality was then checked on an Agilent 2100 Bioanalyzer.

The sequenced material came from blood. The sequence joins TRBV11-1 to TRBJ2-1; no D gene can be assigned with confidence. The receptor was isolated from a woman under 30 with Graves' hyperthyroidism. The DNA is TGTGCCGGCAGCTTAGAAAGGACGGCTTACAATGAGCAGTTCTTC. This sequence encodes CAGSLERTAYNEQFF.